The 19 T cell receptor beta chains below all came from one sample that was sequenced in a study of CD8 T cells in ankylosing spondylitis. TCRdb processed the 5' RACE reads anew with MiXCR; each CDR3 protein has one entry. The data hold about 340,000 distinct CDR3 sequences, with roughly 14% observed a single time. The sequencing sample was made of blood, either unsorted or a sorted T cell fraction (not recorded which). The source is a male donor with ankylosing spondylitis or in good health (not recorded which).

This clonotype has just a few counts. The chain recombines TRBV5-1 with TRBJ1-5; tentatively, D is TRBD1 (5 bases). Germline CDR1 is SGHRS and CDR2 is YFSETQ. The CDR3 length is 15 residues. V was shortened by 4 bases and J by 0 bases, with 11 bases between the two germline ends. CDR3 coding DNA: TGCGCCAGCAGCCCCGGACATGCTAGCAATCAGCCCCAGCATTTT. The encoded protein is CASSPGHASNQPQHF.

The CDR3 loop reads CATREGGTGELFF. The CDR3 DNA reads as TGCGCCACCAGAGAGGGGGGCACCGGGGAGCTGTTTTTT. The chain combines TRBV5-1 with TRBJ2-2; TRBD1 or TRBD2 may be the D gene (6 bases each). V was shortened by 9 bases and J by 4 bases, with 13 bases between the two germline ends. This CDR3 contains 13 residues. Germline lookup yields CDR1 SGHRS and CDR2 YFSETQ.

The chain carries TRBV12-3 or TRBV12-4 and TRBJ2-3; no reliable D call. CDR3 length: 16 amino acids. V was cut by 3 bases and J by 0 bases, with 13 bases left in between. CDR3 in DNA: TGTGCCAGCAGTTTTGGGCTTCTCATTAGCACAGATACGCAGTATTTT. This encodes CASSFGLLISTDTQYF.

The J gene is TRBJ1-4, the V gene TRBV30, with TRBD1 as a possible D gene (5 bases). V shed 7 bases and J shed 5 bases, with 11 bases lying between them. Germline-derived CDR1 and CDR2 are GTSNPN and SVGIG (reference sequence). The CDR3 runs 12 residues. The DNA of the CDR3 is TGTGCCTCGGGACGACCGAATGAAAAACTGTTTTTT. Translating it yields CASGRPNEKLFF.

This rearrangement joins TRBV18 to TRBJ2-5, with D perhaps matching TRBD2 (6 bases). This CDR3 region has 15 residues. Germline lookup yields CDR1 KGHSH and CDR2 LQKENI. V lost 3 bases, J lost 4 bases, and 15 bases lay in between. CDR3 coding DNA: TGTGCCAGCTCACCCAACACGGGGGTTGGAGAGACCCAGTACTTC. Translated: CASSPNTGVGETQYF.

The rearrangement joins TRBV5-5 to TRBJ1-2; D gene ambiguous. Looked up from germline, CDR1 is SGHKS and CDR2 is YYEKEE (reference sequence). The CDR3 extends over 14 amino acids. V shed 0 bases and J shed 8 bases, with 14 bases lying between them. Here the CDR3 reads CASSLEAPRRGYTF. The DNA for the CDR3 is TGTGCCAGCAGCTTGGAGGCCCCTCGAAGAGGCTACACCTTC.

This clonotype was recorded a few times. The chain uses TRBV20-1 and TRBJ2-7; 12 bases are shared with TRBD2. The CDR3 extends over 16 amino acids. V was pared by 5 bases and J by 1 base, with 9 bases of the junction left unmatched. Germline V gene sequence: CDR1 DFQATT, CDR2 SNEGSKA (reference sequence). The CDR3 loop is CSASLAGGITSYEQYF. The CDR3 bases are TGCAGTGCTTCACTAGCGGGGGGAATAACATCCTACGAGCAGTACTTC.

Points on this clonotype: It may be a read error: a sequence one base away is much more abundant. This sequence joins TRBV3-1 and TRBJ2-7; no firm D call. Per germline, CDR1 LGHDT and CDR2 YNNKEL (reference sequence). There are 12 residues in the CDR3. Deletions cut 2 bases from V and 2 bases from J, with 4 bases between. CDR3 loop: CASSQIAYEQYF. The DNA for the CDR3 is TGTGCCAGCAGCCAAATCGCCTACGAGCAGTACTTC.

This chain uses TRBV6-1 with TRBJ2-7; D may correspond to TRBD1 or TRBD2 (5 bases each). CDR1 is MNHNS, CDR2 SASEGT, per germline. V dropped 6 bases and J dropped 3 bases, with 21 bases sitting between them. The CDR3 is made up of 16 amino acids. CDR3 region: CASRRSPWGGLYEQYF. CDR3 coding DNA: TGTGCCAGCAGACGCTCACCCTGGGGCGGGCTCTACGAGCAGTACTTC.

The gene calls are TRBV29-1 and TRBJ1-1; D possibly corresponds to TRBD1 (5 bases). The CDR3 has 14 amino acids. Germline loops: CDR1 SQVTM, CDR2 ANQGSEA. Deletions cut 5 bases from V and 3 bases from J, with 16 bases between. CDR3 coding DNA: TGCAGCGTTCCGACCTCCGCGGGGGACACTGAAGCTTTCTTT. Encoded protein: CSVPTSAGDTEAFF.

This chain joins TRBV7-8 and TRBJ1-4, with D unclear. The V end was cut by 0 bases, the J end by 7 bases, with 12 bases between. Germline CDR1 is SGHVS and CDR2 is FQNEAQ. The CDR3 runs 15 residues. DNA of the CDR3: TGTGCCAGCAGCTTAGCCCGGGAGCTGAGTGAAAAACTGTTTTTT. This encodes CASSLARELSEKLFF.

This clonotype came up many times. The J gene is TRBJ2-1, the V gene TRBV10-3, with 9 bases matching TRBD2. Germline values: CDR1 ENHRY, CDR2 SYGVKD. The CDR3 extends over 14 amino acids. Germline trimming cut 8 bases from V and 7 bases from J; bases unmatched to any gene: 9. The CDR3 nucleotides are TGTGCCATCTCCTGGGGACTAGCTGAAAATGAGCAGTTCTTC. Protein: CAISWGLAENEQFF.

This clonotype occurred many times. V gene TRBV12-3 or TRBV12-4 combines with J gene TRBJ2-1, with D possibly matching TRBD2 (6 bases). CDR3 size: 12 residues. Trimming took 7 bases from V and 10 from J, leaving 14 bases between them. For the CDR3, the DNA is TGTGCCAGCATCCTAGGGGCGGGGGAGCAGTTCTTC. Translated, it gives CASILGAGEQFF.

This clonotype appeared many times. One end of the junction does not line up with germline, which may come from a read error. The chain employs TRBV6-1 and TRBJ1-5, with 11 bases fitting TRBD1. The CDR3 runs 15 residues. Germline CDR1 is MNHNS and CDR2 is SASEGT. CDR3 amino acids: CASSEGQGANQPQHF. The CDR3 nucleotides read TGTGCCAGCAGCGAAGGACAGGGGGCTAATCAGCCCCAGCATTTT.

The table lists this clonotype with many counts. The rearrangement uses TRBV10-3 and TRBJ2-7; D might be TRBD2 (6 bases). Trimming stripped 4 bases from V and 3 bases from J, with 13 bases between. CDR1 is ENHRY, CDR2 SYGVKD, per germline. This CDR3 has 14 residues. CDR3 loop: CAISAVGGDYEQYF. In nucleotides, the CDR3 is TGTGCCATCAGTGCCGTAGGAGGGGACTACGAGCAGTACTTC.

This rearrangement joins TRBV7-9 to TRBJ2-3, with 13 bases identical to TRBD2. Germline CDR1 SEHNR, CDR2 FQNEAQ (reference sequence). Trimming removed 4 bases from V and 5 bases from J; junction bases left unmatched: 6. The CDR3 is 16 residues long. The CDR3 DNA reads TGTGCCAGCAGCTCGGGGACTAGCGGGAATATAGATACGCAGTATTTT. This translates into CASSSGTSGNIDTQYF.

This clonotype was counted ten times or more. The chain recombines TRBV12-3 or TRBV12-4 with TRBJ1-4, with D perhaps matching TRBD1 (5 bases). The V and J ends lost 4 bases and 13 bases respectively, with 10 bases between them. The CDR3 consists of 11 residues. The CDR3 here is CASSYQGGLFF. CDR3 nucleotide sequence: TGTGCCAGCAGTTATCAGGGTGGACTGTTTTTT.

The sample holds many counts of this clonotype. The rearrangement joins TRBV2 to TRBJ2-2, with 8 bases lining up with TRBD2. The germline V gene encodes CDR1 SNHLY and CDR2 FYNNEI. The CDR3 runs to 14 residues. The V and J ends lost 5 bases and 13 bases, in that order; junction bases with no gene match: 12. In nucleotides, the CDR3 is TGTGCCAGCAGTTCAGGCCGGGCGGGAGGCCTGCTGTTTTTT. This gives the protein CASSSGRAGGLLFF.

V usage is TRBV5-1 and J usage is TRBJ2-7; possible D gene TRBD1, 5 bases. In germline, CDR1 is SGHRS, CDR2 YFSETQ. V was shortened by 4 bases and J by 8 bases, with 19 bases between the two germline ends. The CDR3 is 14 amino acids. CDR3 sequence reads: CASSPTPGIQQQYF. CDR3 sequence (DNA): TGCGCCAGCAGCCCCACTCCAGGGATACAACAGCAGTACTTC.